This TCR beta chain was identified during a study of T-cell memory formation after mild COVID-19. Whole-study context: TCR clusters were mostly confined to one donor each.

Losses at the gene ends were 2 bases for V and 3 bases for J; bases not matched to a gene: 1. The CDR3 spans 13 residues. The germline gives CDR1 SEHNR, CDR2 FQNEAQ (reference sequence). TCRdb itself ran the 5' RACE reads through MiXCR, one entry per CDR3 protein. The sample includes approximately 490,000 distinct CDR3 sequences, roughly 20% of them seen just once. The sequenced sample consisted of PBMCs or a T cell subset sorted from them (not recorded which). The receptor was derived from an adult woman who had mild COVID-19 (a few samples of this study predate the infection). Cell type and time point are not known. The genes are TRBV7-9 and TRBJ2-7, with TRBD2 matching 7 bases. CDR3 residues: CASSLREGYEQYF. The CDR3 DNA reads TGTGCCAGCAGCTTAAGGGAGGGCTACGAGCAGTACTTC.